The rows below give T cell receptor beta chains drawn from one sample of a study of neoadjuvant anti-PD-1 for oral cavity cancer. Sequencing used immunoSEQ multiplex PCR; TCRdb keeps in-frame clones, though not all of them. The top ten hold roughly 3.1% of the sample, which has 15,000 to 20,000 clones, about 70% seen once. This specimen consisted of PBMCs, obtained before nivolumab (anti-PD-1) treatment. Receptors were obtained from a person between 40 and 79 years old with oral cavity squamous cell carcinoma. Each CDR3 is given with its conserved first and last residue. Each record gives: J gene, clone size, V gene, D gene, CDR3 protein, CDR3 DNA. A D gene is named only where the DNA matches it firmly. Size is stated for part of the rows, as once, few or many counts, or as a class when the clone is expanded.

j_call: TRBJ1-5; clone_size: -; v_call: TRBV2; d_call: -; cdr3_aa: CASKGGSSNQPQHF; cdr3_nt: TGTGCCAGCAAAGGAGGGAGTAGCAATCAGCCCCAGCATTTT
j_call: TRBJ1-5; clone_size: -; v_call: TRBV19; d_call: -; cdr3_aa: CASSNQPNQPQHF; cdr3_nt: TGTGCCAGTAGTAATCAGCCCAATCAGCCCCAGCATTTT
j_call: TRBJ1-4; clone_size: -; v_call: TRBV6-1; d_call: -; cdr3_aa: CASSVSRSNEKLFF; cdr3_nt: TGTGCCAGCAGTGTGTCCCGATCCAATGAAAAACTGTTTTTT
j_call: TRBJ2-7; clone_size: -; v_call: TRBV7-9; d_call: TRBD1; cdr3_aa: CASSLEDRGHEQYF; cdr3_nt: TGTGCCAGCAGCCTAGAGGACAGGGGCCACGAGCAGTACTTC
j_call: TRBJ2-2; clone_size: -; v_call: TRBV2; d_call: TRBD2; cdr3_aa: CASSARRTSGALNTGELFF; cdr3_nt: TGTGCCAGCAGTGCCAGACGGACTAGCGGAGCCCTGAACACCGGGGAGCTGTTTTTT
j_call: TRBJ1-1; clone_size: -; v_call: TRBV5-4; d_call: -; cdr3_aa: CASSLDSGTEAFF; cdr3_nt: TGTGCCAGCAGCTTGGATAGCGGCACTGAAGCTTTCTTT
j_call: TRBJ1-1; clone_size: -; v_call: TRBV5-1; d_call: -; cdr3_aa: CASFNRNPSGTEAFF; cdr3_nt: TGCGCCAGCTTCAACCGAAATCCCAGTGGCACTGAAGCTTTCTTT
j_call: TRBJ2-6; clone_size: few; v_call: TRBV5-1; d_call: TRBD1; cdr3_aa: CASSATGEANVLTF; cdr3_nt: TGCGCCAGCAGCGCAACAGGGGAGGCCAACGTCCTGACTTTC
j_call: TRBJ2-7; clone_size: -; v_call: TRBV29-1; d_call: -; cdr3_aa: CSAKGQGRYEQYF; cdr3_nt: TGCAGCGCAAAAGGCCAAGGCCGCTACGAGCAGTACTTC
j_call: TRBJ2-6; clone_size: few; v_call: TRBV11-2; d_call: -; cdr3_aa: CASSHGQSSGANVLTF; cdr3_nt: TGTGCCAGCAGCCATGGACAGTCCTCTGGGGCCAACGTCCTGACTTTC
j_call: TRBJ2-3; clone_size: -; v_call: TRBV11-3; d_call: -; cdr3_aa: CASSLGGPSTDTQYF; cdr3_nt: TGTGCCAGCAGCTTAGGGGGACCCTCCACAGATACGCAGTATTTT
j_call: TRBJ2-2; clone_size: -; v_call: TRBV27; d_call: -; cdr3_aa: CASSWGAGELFF; cdr3_nt: TGTGCCAGCAGCTGGGGGGCCGGGGAGCTGTTTTTT
j_call: TRBJ2-2; clone_size: -; v_call: TRBV5-1; d_call: -; cdr3_aa: CASAPGFLNTGELFF; cdr3_nt: TGCGCCAGCGCCCCAGGATTTTTGAACACCGGGGAGCTGTTTTTT
j_call: TRBJ1-5; clone_size: -; v_call: TRBV10-3; d_call: -; cdr3_aa: CAISETGSNQPQHF; cdr3_nt: TGTGCCATCAGTGAAACAGGGAGCAATCAGCCCCAGCATTTT
j_call: TRBJ2-7; clone_size: -; v_call: TRBV18; d_call: -; cdr3_aa: CASSLSGQTSYEQYF; cdr3_nt: TGTGCCAGCTCACTGAGCGGGCAAACCTCCTACGAGCAGTACTTC
j_call: TRBJ2-7; clone_size: -; v_call: TRBV5-4; d_call: TRBD1; cdr3_aa: CASSTWTGGAEQYF; cdr3_nt: TGTGCCAGCAGCACCTGGACAGGGGGCGCCGAGCAGTACTTC
j_call: TRBJ2-7; clone_size: -; v_call: TRBV7-3; d_call: TRBD1; cdr3_aa: CASSLSTGFAYEQYF; cdr3_nt: TGTGCCAGCAGCTTATCGACAGGGTTTGCCTACGAGCAGTACTTC
j_call: TRBJ2-1; clone_size: -; v_call: TRBV25-1; d_call: -; cdr3_aa: CASRQTSSYNEQFF; cdr3_nt: TGTGCCAGCAGGCAGACGAGCTCCTACAATGAGCAGTTCTTC
j_call: TRBJ2-3; clone_size: -; v_call: TRBV9; d_call: -; cdr3_aa: CASSVFAGSTDTQYF; cdr3_nt: TGTGCCAGCAGCGTATTCGCGGGCAGCACAGATACGCAGTATTTT
j_call: TRBJ1-4; clone_size: -; v_call: TRBV5-6; d_call: TRBD1; cdr3_aa: CASSLSPQGATNEKLFF; cdr3_nt: TGTGCCAGCAGCTTGAGCCCACAGGGGGCAACTAATGAAAAACTGTTTTTT
j_call: TRBJ2-3; clone_size: -; v_call: TRBV2; d_call: -; cdr3_aa: CASNWAATDTQYF; cdr3_nt: TGTGCCAGCAACTGGGCAGCGACAGATACGCAGTATTTT
j_call: TRBJ1-5; clone_size: -; v_call: TRBV28; d_call: TRBD1; cdr3_aa: CASRPSGGSNQPQHF; cdr3_nt: TGTGCCAGCAGGCCTTCAGGGGGAAGCAATCAGCCCCAGCATTTT
j_call: TRBJ2-7; clone_size: -; v_call: TRBV29-1; d_call: TRBD1; cdr3_aa: CSVEGQGRYGEQYF; cdr3_nt: TGCAGCGTTGAAGGACAGGGTCGATATGGCGAGCAGTACTTC
j_call: TRBJ2-7; clone_size: -; v_call: TRBV6-5; d_call: -; cdr3_aa: CASSYSNFDYEQYF; cdr3_nt: TGTGCCAGCAGTTACTCGAATTTCGACTACGAGCAGTACTTC
j_call: TRBJ1-1; clone_size: -; v_call: TRBV25-1; d_call: -; cdr3_aa: CASTLGGGSEAFF; cdr3_nt: TGTGCCAGCACCCTAGGCGGGGGCTCTGAAGCTTTCTTT
j_call: TRBJ2-1; clone_size: -; v_call: TRBV19; d_call: -; cdr3_aa: CASSIDLFGSKPPYNEQFF; cdr3_nt: TGTGCCAGTAGTATAGATCTATTTGGATCCAAACCTCCCTACAATGAGCAGTTCTTC
j_call: TRBJ2-3; clone_size: once; v_call: TRBV2; d_call: TRBD1; cdr3_aa: CASRMDRGLTDTQYF; cdr3_nt: TGTGCCAGCAGAATGGACAGGGGTCTAACAGATACGCAGTATTTT
j_call: TRBJ1-5; clone_size: -; v_call: TRBV28; d_call: -; cdr3_aa: CASIAGELESQPQHF; cdr3_nt: TGTGCCAGCATCGCTGGGGAATTGGAAAGCCAGCCCCAGCATTTT
j_call: TRBJ2-1; clone_size: -; v_call: TRBV6-6; d_call: -; cdr3_aa: CATVGGPSPNEQFF; cdr3_nt: TGTGCCACCGTCGGCGGCCCCTCTCCCAATGAGCAGTTCTTC
j_call: TRBJ2-3; clone_size: -; v_call: TRBV10-3; d_call: -; cdr3_aa: CAISSQDTQYF; cdr3_nt: TGTGCCATCAGCTCTCAGGATACGCAGTATTTT
j_call: TRBJ2-3; clone_size: -; v_call: TRBV25-1; d_call: -; cdr3_aa: CASSEWALKAGPTDTQYF; cdr3_nt: TGTGCCAGCAGTGAATGGGCCTTAAAGGCGGGGCCCACAGATACGCAGTATTTT
j_call: TRBJ2-7; clone_size: -; v_call: TRBV30; d_call: TRBD1; cdr3_aa: CAWSGDRNYEQYF; cdr3_nt: TGTGCCTGGAGTGGGGACAGAAACTACGAGCAGTACTTC
j_call: TRBJ2-1; clone_size: -; v_call: TRBV7-8; d_call: -; cdr3_aa: CASSLAGGSTYNEQFF; cdr3_nt: TGTGCCAGCAGCTTAGCAGGGGGGAGTACCTACAATGAGCAGTTCTTC
j_call: TRBJ1-2; clone_size: -; v_call: TRBV19; d_call: -; cdr3_aa: CASSPRVNYGYTF; cdr3_nt: TGTGCCAGTAGTCCCCGGGTCAACTATGGCTACACCTTC
j_call: TRBJ2-1; clone_size: -; v_call: TRBV6-5; d_call: -; cdr3_aa: CASSSRGRFNEQFF; cdr3_nt: TGTGCCAGCAGCTCACGCGGGCGTTTCAATGAGCAGTTCTTC
j_call: TRBJ2-7; clone_size: once; v_call: TRBV5-1; d_call: -; cdr3_aa: CASSLRQDNPYEQYF; cdr3_nt: TGCGCCAGCAGCTTAAGACAGGATAATCCCTACGAGCAGTACTTC
j_call: TRBJ2-7; clone_size: few; v_call: TRBV5-6; d_call: -; cdr3_aa: CASSLAPGSYEQYF; cdr3_nt: TGTGCCAGCAGCTTGGCCCCAGGGAGCTACGAGCAGTACTTC
j_call: TRBJ2-3; clone_size: few; v_call: TRBV7-2; d_call: TRBD2; cdr3_aa: CASSLGGTSGRTDTQYF; cdr3_nt: TGTGCCAGCAGCTTGGGCGGGACTAGCGGGAGAACAGATACGCAGTATTTT
j_call: TRBJ2-1; clone_size: -; v_call: TRBV10-1; d_call: -; cdr3_aa: CASSPRVGGHYNEQFF; cdr3_nt: TGCGCCAGCAGTCCCCGGGTTGGCGGACACTACAATGAGCAGTTCTTC
j_call: TRBJ2-6; clone_size: few; v_call: TRBV28; d_call: -; cdr3_aa: CASKVTGANVLTF; cdr3_nt: TGTGCCAGCAAAGTAACTGGGGCCAACGTCCTGACTTTC
j_call: TRBJ2-3; clone_size: -; v_call: TRBV9; d_call: -; cdr3_aa: CASSPGEGWSTDTQYF; cdr3_nt: TGTGCCAGCAGCCCAGGGGAAGGATGGAGCACAGATACGCAGTATTTT
j_call: TRBJ2-1; clone_size: -; v_call: TRBV4-1; d_call: -; cdr3_aa: CASSQGGYGQFF; cdr3_nt: TGCGCCAGCAGCCAAGGGGGATATGGGCAGTTCTTC
j_call: TRBJ1-2; clone_size: -; v_call: TRBV2; d_call: TRBD1; cdr3_aa: CASSESNRGGFGYTF; cdr3_nt: TGTGCCAGCAGTGAGTCTAACAGGGGTGGTTTTGGCTACACCTTC
j_call: TRBJ2-3; clone_size: -; v_call: TRBV7-3; d_call: -; cdr3_aa: CASSLMWLDTQYF; cdr3_nt: TGTGCCAGCAGCTTAATGTGGCTAGATACGCAGTATTTT
j_call: TRBJ2-7; clone_size: -; v_call: TRBV5-1; d_call: -; cdr3_aa: CASSLGLGGGGEQYF; cdr3_nt: TGCGCCAGCAGCTTGGGACTAGGGGGTGGAGGCGAGCAGTACTTC
j_call: TRBJ2-1; clone_size: once; v_call: TRBV6-6; d_call: TRBD1; cdr3_aa: CASNRDRGYEQFF; cdr3_nt: TGTGCCAGCAACCGGGACAGGGGCTATGAGCAGTTCTTC
j_call: TRBJ2-7; clone_size: -; v_call: TRBV5-6; d_call: -; cdr3_aa: CASSFGSASSYEQYF; cdr3_nt: TGTGCCAGCAGCTTCGGTAGCGCAAGCTCCTACGAGCAGTACTTC
j_call: TRBJ2-7; clone_size: -; v_call: TRBV27; d_call: TRBD2; cdr3_aa: CASSLLAGGGSYEQYF; cdr3_nt: TGTGCCAGCAGTTTATTAGCGGGAGGCGGATCCTACGAGCAGTACTTC
j_call: TRBJ2-2; clone_size: -; v_call: TRBV4-2; d_call: -; cdr3_aa: CASSQDPDSGRTGELFF; cdr3_nt: TGTGCCAGCAGCCAAGACCCCGACTCGGGTCGGACCGGGGAGCTGTTTTTT
j_call: TRBJ2-3; clone_size: -; v_call: TRBV19; d_call: -; cdr3_aa: CASSIGAWGTDTQYF; cdr3_nt: TGTGCCAGTAGTATAGGGGCGTGGGGCACAGATACGCAGTATTTT
j_call: TRBJ1-1; clone_size: -; v_call: TRBV7-6; d_call: -; cdr3_aa: CASSLGVGTEAFF; cdr3_nt: TGTGCCAGCAGCCTAGGGGTGGGCACTGAAGCTTTCTTT
j_call: TRBJ1-2; clone_size: -; v_call: TRBV4-1; d_call: -; cdr3_aa: CASSQEVGALDYGYTF; cdr3_nt: TGCGCCAGCAGCCAAGAGGTGGGGGCCTTGGATTATGGCTACACCTTC
j_call: TRBJ2-2; clone_size: -; v_call: TRBV25-1; d_call: -; cdr3_aa: CASSEPPPGDTTGELFF; cdr3_nt: TGTGCCAGCAGTGAACCGCCCCCAGGGGACACCACCGGGGAGCTGTTTTTT
j_call: TRBJ1-2; clone_size: -; v_call: TRBV6-5; d_call: -; cdr3_aa: CASSPGQTIYGYTF; cdr3_nt: TGTGCCAGCAGTCCAGGACAGACGATCTATGGCTACACCTTC
j_call: TRBJ2-1; clone_size: -; v_call: TRBV15; d_call: -; cdr3_aa: CATSFSANEQFF; cdr3_nt: TGTGCCACCAGCTTCTCCGCGAATGAGCAGTTCTTC